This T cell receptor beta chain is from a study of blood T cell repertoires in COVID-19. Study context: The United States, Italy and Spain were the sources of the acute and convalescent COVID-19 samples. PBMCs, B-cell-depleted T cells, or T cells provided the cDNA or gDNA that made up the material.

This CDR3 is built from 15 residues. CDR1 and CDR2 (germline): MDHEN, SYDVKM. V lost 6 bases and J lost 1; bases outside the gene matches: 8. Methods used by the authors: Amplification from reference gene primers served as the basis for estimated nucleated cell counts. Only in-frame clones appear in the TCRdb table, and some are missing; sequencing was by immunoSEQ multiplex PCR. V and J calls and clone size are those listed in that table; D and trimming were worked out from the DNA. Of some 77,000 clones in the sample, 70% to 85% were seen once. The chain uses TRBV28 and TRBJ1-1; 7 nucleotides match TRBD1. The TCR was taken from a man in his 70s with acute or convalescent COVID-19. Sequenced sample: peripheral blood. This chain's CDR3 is CASRHRGFGNTEAFF. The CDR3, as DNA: TGTGCCAGCAGGCACAGGGGTTTCGGGAACACTGAAGCTTTCTTT.